These 14 T cell receptor beta chains came from one sample sequenced in a study of T cells in Graves' hyperthyroidism and ophthalmopathy. RNA transcripts yielded amplified TCR beta CDR3 regions. Carried out on the TCR CDR3, a first-round RT-PCR used the HTBI primer set. TCRdb called the multiplex PCR reads again in MiXCR, with one record for every CDR3 protein. The sample lists about 610,000 distinct CDR3 sequences; about 15% were seen once. Material: blood. The receptors come from a woman aged 40 to 50 with Graves' ophthalmopathy.

In this sample, this clonotype turned up many times. The rearrangement links TRBV28 to TRBJ1-1, with TRBD1 identical over 10 bases. Germline V gene data show CDR1 as MDHEN and CDR2 as SYDVKM. V shed 3 bases, J shed 7 bases, and the junction held 5 bases outside the gene matches. The CDR3 runs to 14 residues. CDR3 nucleotide sequence: TGTGCCAGCAGTTTGCGGACAGGGGGGCTTGAAGCTTTCTTT. Its protein is CASSLRTGGLEAFF.

On this clonotype itself: Germline and junction disagree at one end, which may indicate a read error. This chain uses TRBV19 with TRBJ2-7, with 8 bases that match TRBD1. This CDR3 is 12 amino acids long. Germline loops: CDR1 LNHDA, CDR2 SQIVND (reference sequence). The CDR3 bases are TGTGCCAGTAACAACAGGGGGTACGAGCAGCACTTC. It codes for CASNNRGYEQHF. The full variable domain, with the rest looked up from reference TRBV19 and TRBJ2-7, is DGGITQSPKYLFRKEGQNVTLSCEQNLNHDAMYWYRQDPGQGLRLIYYSQIVNDFQKGDIAEGYSVSREKKESFPLTVTSAQKNPTAFYLCASNNRGYEQHFGPGTRLTVT.

This clonotype was counted at least ten times. The genes are TRBV4-1 and TRBJ1-2; TRBD1 might be the D (6 bases). CDR1 is MGHRA and CDR2 is YSYEKL in the germline V gene. The CDR3 is 14 residues long. The germline V and J ends were trimmed by 0 bases and 8 bases, with 13 bases remaining between them. CDR3 residues: CASSQDSGAGGYTF. CDR3 nucleotides: TGCGCCAGCAGCCAAGATTCGGGGGCTGGAGGCTACACCTTC.

The chain has TRBV19 and TRBJ2-7, with 14 bases matching TRBD2. This CDR3 is 16 amino acids long. J lost 4 bases, V lost 5 bases, and 7 bases had no gene match. Germline assignment: CDR1 LNHDA and CDR2 SQIVND (reference sequence). The DNA for the CDR3 is TGTGCCAGTAGTCCCGGGACTAGCGGGAGTAAATACGAGCAGTACTTC. Translated, it gives CASSPGTSGSKYEQYF.

This clonotype showed up many times. CDR3 protein: CSARGGENYGYTF. CDR3 DNA: TGCAGTGCTAGAGGGGGGGAGAACTATGGCTACACCTTC. The chain carries TRBV20-1 and TRBJ1-2; TRBD1 is a possible D gene (5 bases). The ends were cut back, 1 base at V and 2 bases at J, with 8 bases in the middle. The CDR3 is 13 amino acids. The V gene's germline CDR1 is DFQATT and CDR2 SNEGSKA (reference sequence).

This clonotype occurred many times. The chain recombines TRBV24-1 with TRBJ1-5; 7 nucleotides match TRBD1. The V gene end was trimmed by 9 bases and the J gene end by 4 bases; junction bases not matched to a gene: 5. Germline assignment: CDR1 KGHDR and CDR2 SFDVKD. The CDR3 sequence is 13 residues long. CDR3 in DNA: TGTGCCACCTCGACAGGGCTAAATCAGCCCCAGCATTTT. The encoded protein is CATSTGLNQPQHF.

The table lists this clonotype with many counts. This rearrangement joins TRBV6-2 or TRBV6-3 to TRBJ1-1; D remains unclear. This CDR3 is built from 13 residues. Trimming pared 1 base from V and 0 bases from J, leaving 3 bases between. The germline V gene has CDR1 MNHEY and CDR2 SVGEGT. CDR3 in amino acids: CASSYFVNTEAFF. The DNA of the CDR3 is TGTGCCAGCAGTTACTTTGTGAACACTGAAGCTTTCTTT.

At least ten counts were recorded for this clonotype. The J gene is TRBJ2-7, the V gene TRBV11-3, with TRBD1 identical over 9 bases. J lost 3 bases, V lost 2 bases, and 2 bases had no gene match. Germline CDR1 reads SGHNT; CDR2 reads YENEEA. The CDR3 extends over 14 amino acids. The CDR3 is CASSLRTGVYEQYF. The CDR3 region has the DNA TGTGCCAGCAGCTTAAGGACAGGGGTCTACGAGCAGTACTTC.

In nucleotides, the CDR3 is TGCAGCGTTGAAGATCTCGGACTAGCGGGAGCTTACGAGCAGTACTTC. It specifies CSVEDLGLAGAYEQYF. V gene TRBV29-1 combines with J gene TRBJ2-7, with 13 bases lining up with TRBD2. CDR3 size: 16 residues. The germline V gene has CDR1 SQVTM and CDR2 ANQGSEA. V dropped 0 bases and J dropped 4; count of bases not matched to a gene: 6.

This clonotype was seen only once. This chain connects TRBV30 to TRBJ2-5; D is perhaps TRBD2 (6 bases). The V gene's germline CDR1 is GTSNPN and CDR2 SVGIG (reference sequence). This CDR3 comprises 13 residues. Trimming shortened V by 2 bases and J by 1 base, and 8 bases separated the two germline ends. This CDR3 reads CAWSSGSQETQYF. CDR3 in DNA: TGTGCCTGGAGTTCCGGGAGCCAAGAGACCCAGTACTTC.

In this sample, this clonotype turned up a few times. This may be a read error: a much more frequent sequence differs by one nucleotide. The chain carries TRBV28 and TRBJ1-1; D remains unclear. This CDR3 is 13 amino acids long. CDR1 is MDHEN and CDR2 is SYDVKM in the germline V gene. The CDR3 region is CVSTRLGVTEAFF. CDR3 nucleotides: TGTGTCAGCACCCGCCTGGGTGTAACTGAAGCTTTCTTT.

This clonotype was seen many times. V is TRBV4-2 and J is TRBJ2-2; D unresolved. Germline V lookup: CDR1 LGHNA, CDR2 YNFKEQ. This CDR3 spans 15 amino acids. Trimming took 1 base from V and 4 from J, leaving 10 bases between them. The CDR3 region has the DNA TGTGCCAGCAGCCAAGGCTCATCGGTCACCGGGGAGCTGTTTTTT. This encodes CASSQGSSVTGELFF.

This clonotype occurred many times. The V call is TRBV20-1, the J call TRBJ1-3; D remains unclear. This CDR3 comprises 14 residues. CDR1 and CDR2 from the germline V gene are DFQATT and SNEGSKA (reference sequence). Trimming removed 0 bases from V and 0 bases from J, with 6 bases in between. For the CDR3, the DNA is TGCAGTGCTAGAGAAGGCAGCTCTGGAAACACCATATATTTT. Its protein is CSAREGSSGNTIYF.

About this clonotype: A much larger clonotype is one base distant, so this may be a read error. V usage is TRBV5-6 and J usage is TRBJ2-7; 8 bases align to TRBD2. The germline V gene encodes CDR1 SGHDT and CDR2 YYEEEE. The CDR3 sequence is 13 residues long. The trim removed 6 bases at V and 3 bases at J, leaving 5 bases unmatched. DNA for the CDR3: TGTGCCAGCACCCTAGCGGGCATCTACGAGCAGTACTTC. Encoded protein: CASTLAGIYEQYF.